What follows is one T cell receptor (beta chain) and its context. Its specificity is unknown. Since a much larger clone is just one base distant, this may be a read error. The sample is drawn from a study of T-cell reconstitution after alpha-beta-depleted transplantation in children. CDR1 and CDR2 (germline): SGHNT, YENEEA. V lost 8 bases and J lost 2, with 18 bases in between. The CDR3 contains 16 residues. Preparation of the TCRbeta library used unique molecular identifiers. TCRdb independently ran MiXCR on the PCR reads; one entry per CDR3 protein. Among roughly 670,000 distinct CDR3 sequences listed, about 12% were seen once. General study points: T-cell counts and diversity at one year post-transplant came mainly from newly produced T cells. About two months after transplant, alpha-beta T cells reportedly came from several hundred expanded graft clones.

This specimen consisted of PBMCs, obtained before TCRalphabeta/CD19-depleted stem cell transplant. This chain connects TRBV11-3 to TRBJ2-2; TRBD1 might be the D (7 bases). The clonotype originates from a girl aged 2-15 years with congenital amegakaryocytic thrombocytopenia, due to receive a stem cell transplant. The CDR3 nucleotides read TGTGCCAGCGGCTCGGGGGACAGTCTAAACACCGGGGAGCTGTTTTTT. Its translation: CASGSGDSLNTGELFF.